This is a list of T cell receptor beta chains from one sample in a study of shared clonotypes between healthy human individuals. Data came from immunoSEQ multiplex PCR; TCRdb stores just in-frame clones and leaves some out. The table lists about 2.1 million clones, about 94% of them singletons. Sequencing was done on a sample of naive CD8+ T cells from PBMCs. The receptor set was obtained from a man aged 18 to 29 in good health. Some clones in this sample may be carry-over from other donors' samples. Each CDR3 is given with its conserved first and last residue. A D gene is named only where the DNA matches it firmly. Clone size appears in some rows only: once, few, many, or a class for an expanded clone.

- | TRBJ1-2 | - | TRBV5-4 | CASSSTTAPGGYTF | TGTGCCAGCAGCTCCACGACAGCCCCTGGTGGCTACACCTTC
- | TRBJ2-5 | TRBD1 | TRBV28 | CASSSGGGETQYF | TGTGCCAGCAGTTCAGGGGGCGGGGAGACCCAGTACTTC
- | TRBJ2-1 | - | TRBV28 | CASSFQRNYNEQFF | TGTGCCAGCAGTTTTCAGAGGAATTACAATGAGCAGTTCTTC
- | TRBJ1-6 | TRBD1 | TRBV6-5 | CASSYDRDYSPLHF | TGTGCCAGCAGTTACGACAGGGATTATTCACCCCTCCACTTT
- | TRBJ2-5 | - | TRBV7-9 | CASSLARSARETQYF | TGTGCCAGCAGCCTAGCGAGGTCAGCCCGAGAGACCCAGTACTTC
- | TRBJ2-5 | - | TRBV29-1 | CSVTGRQTQYF | TGCAGCGTTACAGGGAGGCAGACCCAGTACTTC
- | TRBJ1-3 | - | TRBV28 | CASSGRSISGNTIYF | TGTGCCAGCAGTGGCCGAAGTATCTCTGGAAACACCATATATTTT
- | TRBJ1-1 | - | TRBV6-1 | CAGSTENAEAFF | TGTGCCGGGTCCACGGAGAACGCTGAAGCTTTCTTT
- | TRBJ2-1 | TRBD2 | TRBV15 | CATSLGLASYNEQFF | TGTGCCACCAGCTTGGGACTAGCCTCCTACAATGAGCAGTTCTTC
- | TRBJ1-5 | - | TRBV7-9 | CASSASHTGSPHQPQHF | TGTGCCAGCAGCGCCTCACATACCGGGAGTCCCCATCAGCCCCAGCATTTT
- | TRBJ2-7 | - | TRBV27 | CASSLSAGTPSYEQYF | TGTGCCAGCAGTTTATCAGCCGGGACGCCTTCCTACGAGCAGTACTTC
once | TRBJ2-7 | - | TRBV29-1 | CSVETGKLYEQYF | TGCAGCGTTGAGACTGGAAAGCTCTACGAGCAGTACTTC
- | TRBJ2-7 | - | TRBV5-1 | CASSFSPGQNYEQYF | TGCGCCAGCAGCTTTAGCCCCGGACAGAATTACGAGCAGTACTTC
- | TRBJ2-7 | - | TRBV6-6 | CASSYSGQYEQYF | TGTGCCAGCAGTTACTCGGGCCAATACGAGCAGTACTTC
- | TRBJ2-5 | TRBD1 | TRBV11-1 | CASSLWGQGVSETQYF | TGTGCCAGCAGCTTATGGGGACAGGGGGTTTCAGAGACCCAGTACTTC
- | TRBJ2-1 | TRBD1 | TRBV27 | CASSTRDRAYTEQFF | TGTGCCAGCAGTACCCGGGACAGGGCATACACTGAGCAGTTCTTC
- | TRBJ2-2 | TRBD1 | TRBV5-4 | CASSPPGQPNTGELFF | TGTGCCAGCAGCCCTCCGGGACAGCCGAACACCGGGGAGCTGTTTTTT
- | TRBJ1-1 | - | TRBV7-9 | CASSLAGPEAFF | TGTGCCAGCAGCTTAGCCGGGCCTGAAGCTTTCTTT
- | TRBJ2-7 | - | TRBV11-2 | CASSLAWSYEQYF | TGTGCCAGCAGCTTAGCGTGGTCCTACGAGCAGTACTTC
- | TRBJ2-5 | - | TRBV28 | CASSFPPPTKETQYF | TGTGCCAGCAGTTTCCCACCCCCGACAAAAGAGACCCAGTACTTC
- | TRBJ2-1 | - | TRBV4-1 | CATSMVGDSYNEQFF | TGCGCCACCTCTATGGTCGGGGACTCCTACAATGAGCAGTTCTTC
- | TRBJ1-5 | - | TRBV7-7 | CASSQLLWVLANPKSNQPQHF | TGTGCCAGCAGCCAACTCCTTTGGGTGTTGGCAAACCCTAAGAGCAATCAGCCCCAGCATTTT
- | TRBJ2-7 | TRBD2 | TRBV28 | CASRALAGGPYEQYF | TGTGCCAGCAGGGCACTAGCGGGAGGGCCCTACGAGCAGTACTTC
- | TRBJ2-1 | TRBD1 | TRBV25-1 | CASNPGTGGPYEQFF | TGTGCCAGCAATCCCGGGACAGGGGGCCCGTATGAGCAGTTCTTC
- | TRBJ1-2 | TRBD1 | TRBV29-1 | CSVTGQEGNYGYTF | TGCAGCGTTACCGGACAGGAGGGGAACTATGGCTACACCTTC
- | TRBJ2-7 | - | TRBV13 | CASSYFRGYEQYF | TGTGCCAGCAGCTACTTCAGGGGTTACGAGCAGTACTTC
- | TRBJ1-2 | TRBD1 | TRBV9 | CASSPTGGAEYGYTF | TGTGCCAGCAGCCCTACAGGGGGCGCAGAATATGGCTACACCTTC
- | TRBJ2-7 | - | TRBV4-1 | CASSQVDGPYEQYF | TGCGCCAGCAGCCAAGTGGACGGTCCCTACGAGCAGTACTTC
- | TRBJ1-5 | - | TRBV9 | CASSPDWTDQPQHF | TGTGCCAGCAGCCCAGATTGGACAGATCAGCCCCAGCATTTT
- | TRBJ2-1 | TRBD2 | TRBV7-3 | CASSLGASGYNEQFF | TGTGCCAGCAGCCTAGGGGCTAGCGGTTACAATGAGCAGTTCTTC
- | TRBJ2-1 | TRBD2 | TRBV28 | CASSLRTSGTFSGEQFF | TGTGCCAGCAGTTTGAGAACTAGCGGGACGTTCTCTGGGGAGCAGTTCTTC
- | TRBJ1-4 | - | TRBV7-9 | CASSLGHSGDEKLFF | TGTGCCAGCAGCTTAGGACATAGCGGGGATGAAAAACTGTTTTTT
- | TRBJ1-1 | - | TRBV11-2 | CASSRLGGRTEAFF | TGTGCCAGCAGCCGGCTGGGAGGGCGCACTGAAGCTTTCTTT